This TCR beta chain came from a study of blood T cell repertoires in COVID-19. The CDR3 consists of 16 residues. CDR1 and CDR2 from the germline V gene are KGHSH and LQKENI. The J segment lost 0 bases and the V segment lost 1 base, leaving 3 bases of the junction unmatched. Sequenced by immunoSEQ multiplex PCR; TCRdb stores in-frame clones only, minus some. The sample shows 200,000 to 300,000 clones, 84% of them seen only once. Sequencing was done on a sample of peripheral blood. The source is a man aged 45-65 years with acute or convalescent COVID-19. The chain joins TRBV18 to TRBJ1-3; 7 bases are a match to TRBD1. In nucleotides, the CDR3 is TGTGCCAGCTCACCACGAGGGACAGACTCTGGAAACACCATATATTTT. Protein product: CASSPRGTDSGNTIYF.